What follows are 7 T cell receptor beta chains derived from one specimen sequenced in a study of shared clonotypes between healthy human individuals. Measured with immunoSEQ multiplex PCR; TCRdb has only the in-frame clones, and not every one. There are hundreds of thousands of clones in the sample; around 81% occur only once, and more than 10% lies in the top ten. Sequenced material: PBMCs. These receptors were obtained from a woman in her thirties or forties in good health. Some clones in this sample may be carry-over from other donors' samples.

This chain uses TRBV5-4 with TRBJ1-1, with D possibly TRBD1 on 5 matching bases. The V and J ends lost 4 bases and 0 bases respectively, with 19 bases between them. The CDR3 runs 17 residues. From germline, CDR1 is SGHNT and CDR2 YYREEE (reference sequence). CDR3 coding DNA: TGTGCCAGCAGCCGGGGAGGGGCCCGCACCTTGAACACTGAAGCTTTCTTT. As protein: CASSRGGARTLNTEAFF.

This clone has a handful of counts. The chain couples TRBV4-1 to TRBJ2-5; 15 nucleotides match TRBD2. Trimming removed 4 bases from V and 3 bases from J; junction bases left unmatched: 9. The CDR3 runs to 18 residues. The germline V gene has CDR1 MGHRA and CDR2 YSYEKL. The CDR3 bases are TGCGCCAGCAGCCGACAACCGGGACTAGCGGGAGGAAAAGAGACCCAGTACTTC. Its translation: CASSRQPGLAGGKETQYF.

The chain recombines TRBV15 with TRBJ2-5, with D possibly being TRBD1 (5 bases). From germline, CDR1 is LNHNV and CDR2 YYDKDF (reference sequence). This CDR3 is 15 amino acids long. V was trimmed by 0 bases and J by 4 bases, leaving 12 bases between them. CDR3 sequence reads: CATSRDRAVGETQYF. The CDR3 nucleotides read TGTGCCACCAGCAGAGACAGGGCAGTCGGAGAGACCCAGTACTTC.

About this clone: Other DNA sequences within the sample encode an identical CDR3. The chain recombines TRBV7-8 with TRBJ1-1, with no clear D. Germline lookup yields CDR1 SGHVS and CDR2 FQNEAQ. The CDR3 totals 14 residues. Trimming stripped 1 base from V and 1 base from J, with 7 bases between. The CDR3, as DNA: TGTGCCAGCAGCTTAGTATCCGGGAACACTGAAGCTTTCTTT. It codes for CASSLVSGNTEAFF.

This clone was observed a few times. V gene TRBV2 combines with J gene TRBJ2-5; 10 positions match TRBD1. Germline CDR1 and CDR2: SNHLY and FYNNEI. V shed 7 bases, J shed 5 bases, and the junction held 10 bases outside the gene matches. This CDR3 contains 15 residues. This CDR3 is CASTRQGATGETQYF. The CDR3 DNA reads TGTGCCAGCACTAGACAGGGGGCGACGGGGGAGACCCAGTACTTC.

The gene calls are TRBV7-9 and TRBJ1-5; TRBD1 matches at 10 bases. Germline CDR1 is SEHNR and CDR2 is FQNEAQ (reference sequence). The CDR3 has 15 amino acids. J was trimmed by 5 bases and V by 5 bases; bases with no gene match: 6. The DNA of the CDR3 is TGTGCCAGCAGCCCCGGGACAGGGGAGGATCAGCCCCAGCATTTT. Translating it yields CASSPGTGEDQPQHF.

The V and J genes are TRBV7-6 and TRBJ2-3; 9 bases line up with TRBD2. This CDR3 is 13 amino acids long. Germline V lookup: CDR1 SGHVS, CDR2 FNYEAQ. V lost 0 bases, J lost 9 bases, and 1 base stayed unmatched. CDR3 bases: TGTGCCAGCAGCTTAGCGCTAGCGGGAACGCAGTATTTT. This encodes CASSLALAGTQYF.